A single sample is the source of the 19 T cell receptor beta chains below, sequenced in a study of regulatory T cells in long-lasting Graves disease. Relying on iRepertoire HTBI primers and Arm-PCR of CDR3 regions, the team built TCR beta libraries. TCRdb processed the multiplex PCR reads anew with MiXCR; each CDR3 protein has one entry. The sample carries approximately 400,000 distinct CDR3 sequences, about a quarter recorded once. Time point: persistent/refractory GD, antithyroid drugs over 5 years with positive TRAb. PBMC RNA served as the TCR library source. This material consisted of peripheral blood mononuclear cells (PBMCs), taken when the disease was refractory, from a patient treated with antithyroid drugs. All receptors derive from a female donor with Graves disease.

This CDR3 reads CASSQTEAPYGYTF. The CDR3 DNA sequence: TGCGCCAGCAGCCAGACAGAGGCCCCTTATGGCTACACCTTC. The rearrangement uses TRBV4-1 and TRBJ1-2, with D perhaps matching TRBD1 (5 bases). Germline assignment: CDR1 MGHRA and CDR2 YSYEKL. Trimming removed 3 bases from V and 5 bases from J, with 13 bases in between. The CDR3 is made up of 14 amino acids.

Notes on this clonotype: A much bigger clone sits one base away, suggesting this may be a read error. The chain joins TRBV2 to TRBJ2-7; no clear D gene. CDR1 SNHLY and CDR2 FYNNEI come from the germline V gene. The CDR3 loop spans 12 amino acids. The CDR3 reads CASRTSTYGQYF. CDR3 sequence (DNA): TGTGCCAGCAGGACTTCCACCTACGGGCAGTACTTC.

The chain carries TRBV20-1 and TRBJ2-4; 9 bases are shared with TRBD1. The length of the CDR3 is 17 residues. Per the germline V gene, CDR1 is DFQATT and CDR2 is SNEGSKA (reference sequence). Trimming removed 3 bases from V and 1 base from J; junction bases left unmatched: 10. CDR3 region: CSASAGTGIGAKNIQYF. As DNA, the CDR3 is TGCAGTGCTAGCGCCGGGACAGGGATTGGGGCCAAAAACATTCAGTACTTC.

This clonotype was seen ten or more times. This chain links TRBV7-6 with TRBJ2-5, with 9 bases matching TRBD2. The CDR3 runs to 17 residues. Germline values: CDR1 SGHVS, CDR2 FNYEAQ. J lost 2 bases, V lost 4 bases, and 11 bases had no gene match. This chain's CDR3 is CASSSEGTSWRQETQYF. The CDR3 nucleotides read TGTGCCAGCAGCTCGGAGGGGACTAGCTGGCGACAAGAGACCCAGTACTTC.

To note about this clonotype: Being one base from a much bigger clone, this may be a read error. This chain connects TRBV24-1 to TRBJ2-5, with D tentatively TRBD2 (6 bases). CDR1 is KGHDR, CDR2 SFDVKD, per germline. The CDR3 totals 13 residues. The DNA of the CDR3 is TGTGCCACCAGACCAGCGGGTGGGGAGACCCGGTACTTC. This codes for CATRPAGGETRYF.

This sequence joins TRBV30 and TRBJ2-7, with TRBD1 as a possible D gene (6 bases). Trimming took off 7 bases at V and 2 bases at J, with 18 bases between the two ends. The germline V gene has CDR1 GTSNPN and CDR2 SVGIG (reference sequence). This CDR3 contains 14 residues. The CDR3 DNA is TGTGCCTCCTCCATAGGGGGAATTACCTACGAGCAGTACTTC. Protein sequence: CASSIGGITYEQYF.

Only a few counts were recorded for this clonotype. The chain carries TRBV20-1 and TRBJ1-1; no reliable D call. The CDR3 is 10 amino acids. Germline-derived CDR1 and CDR2 are DFQATT and SNEGSKA (reference sequence). CDR3 DNA sequence: TGCAGCGTGGGCTCAGCTGAAGCTTTCTTT. The encoded protein is CSVGSAEAFF.

The chain recombines TRBV5-1 with TRBJ1-2; D ambiguous. V lost 6 bases, J lost 0 bases, and 12 bases lay in between. The CDR3 loop spans 14 amino acids. The V gene's germline CDR1 is SGHRS and CDR2 YFSETQ. The CDR3 DNA reads as TGCGCCAGCACCTCCCAGGAAGCTAACTATGGCTACACCTTC. This codes for CASTSQEANYGYTF.

As to this clonotype: This may come from a read error, since a much larger clone is one base off. The chain recombines TRBV7-9 with TRBJ2-7; the match to TRBD2 covers 11 bases. With V trimmed by 1 base and J by 3 bases, 5 bases remained unmatched. The CDR3 is 16 amino acids. From germline, CDR1 is SEHNR and CDR2 FQNEAQ (reference sequence). The CDR3 DNA is TGTGCCAGCAGCTTAGGCGTGACTAGCGGGAACTACGAGCAGTACTTC. Translated, it gives CASSLGVTSGNYEQYF. The entire variable domain, with the rest obtained from reference TRBV7-9 and TRBJ2-7, is as follows: DTGVSQNPRHKITKRGQNVTFRCDPISEHNRLYWYRQTLGQGPEFLTYFQNEAQLEKSRLLSDRFSAERPKGSFSTLEIQRTEQGDSAMYLCASSLGVTSGNYEQYFGPGTRLTVT.

This clonotype was picked up a small number of times. The genes are TRBV11-2 and TRBJ2-2; no clear D. The CDR3 covers 16 residues. Trimming removed 4 bases at V and 7 bases at J, with 19 bases between. Germline CDR1 and CDR2: SGHAT and FQNNGV. The CDR3 spells CASSSPRRPWGGELFF. CDR3 coding DNA: TGTGCCAGCAGCTCCCCCAGACGCCCGTGGGGCGGGGAGCTGTTTTTT.

The V and J genes are TRBV5-1 and TRBJ2-5, with 7 bases matching TRBD2. In germline, CDR1 is SGHRS, CDR2 YFSETQ. The CDR3 totals 13 residues. V shed 5 bases and J 4 bases; nucleotides not matched to a gene: 5. CDR3 DNA sequence: TGCGCCAGCAGACTCGGACTAGGAGAGACCCAGTACTTC. Amino acids: CASRLGLGETQYF.

Concerning this clonotype: Sequence at one end of the junction differs from germline and may be a read error. This chain joins TRBV2 and TRBJ1-4; no firm D call. CDR1 is SNHLY, CDR2 FYNNEI, per germline. The CDR3 loop spans 12 amino acids. The CDR3 DNA reads TGTGCCAGCATGGGAGGGATCGCAAAACTGCTTTTT. This encodes CASMGGIAKLLF.

This clonotype has a handful of counts. The chain links TRBV7-2 to TRBJ2-3; TRBD2 is a possible D gene (6 bases). This CDR3 is 15 amino acids long. V was pared by 1 base and J by 1 base, with 9 bases between. Germline V gene lookup returns CDR1 SGHTA and CDR2 FQGNSA. CDR3 protein: CASSLVGGGTDTQYF. DNA of the CDR3: TGTGCCAGCAGCTTAGTTGGCGGGGGCACAGATACGCAGTATTTT.

This clonotype showed up just a few times. V gene TRBV12-3 or TRBV12-4 combines with J gene TRBJ2-7; D gene ambiguous. The germline V and J ends were trimmed by 1 base and 2 bases, with 6 bases remaining between them. There are 13 residues in the CDR3. CDR3 coding DNA: TGTGCCAGCAGTTTAGTCAAACCCTACGAGCAGTACTTC. Residues: CASSLVKPYEQYF.

This clonotype has a handful of counts. The rearrangement joins TRBV5-1 to TRBJ2-6; 8 bases line up with TRBD2. Germline CDR1 SGHRS, CDR2 YFSETQ. The CDR3 has 16 residues. The V and J ends lost 1 base and 12 bases, in that order; junction bases with no gene match: 12. This CDR3 reads CASSLYAGGDTTVLTF. CDR3 bases: TGCGCCAGCAGCTTGTATGCCGGGGGGGACACTACCGTCCTGACTTTC.

This clonotype showed up many times. DNA of the CDR3: TGTGCCAGCAGTGACCAGGGTATAGAGACCCAGTACTTC. Translated: CASSDQGIETQYF. The rearrangement uses TRBV2 and TRBJ2-5; D is possibly TRBD1 (5 bases). Germline CDR1 reads SNHLY; CDR2 reads FYNNEI. This CDR3 has 13 amino acids. The V and J ends lost 3 bases and 4 bases respectively, with 9 bases between them.

This clonotype turned up a few times. The chain joins TRBV30 to TRBJ2-7; D remains unclear. V was cut by 0 bases and J by 5 bases, with 8 bases left in between. This CDR3 region has 12 residues. Germline CDR1 GTSNPN, CDR2 SVGIG (reference sequence). This CDR3 reads CAWSVINDEQYF. CDR3 DNA sequence: TGTGCCTGGAGTGTTATTAACGACGAGCAGTACTTC.

This clonotype has more than one count but fewer than ten. The CDR3 sequence is CASSTWTVSYEQYF. CDR3 coding DNA: TGCGCCAGCAGCACGTGGACAGTCTCCTACGAGCAGTACTTC. V gene TRBV5-1 combines with J gene TRBJ2-7; weak D call: TRBD1 (6 bases). Looked up from germline, CDR1 is SGHRS and CDR2 is YFSETQ. V lost 4 bases to trimming and J lost 0 bases, with 11 bases between them. The CDR3 has 14 amino acids.

This chain links TRBV5-1 with TRBJ2-7; 11 bases agree with TRBD2. V gave up 4 bases and J gave up 0 bases; unmatched junction bases: 6. Per the germline V gene, CDR1 is SGHRS and CDR2 is YFSETQ. CDR3 size: 16 residues. The CDR3 is CASSMISGRASYEQYF. In DNA form, the CDR3 reads TGCGCCAGCAGCATGATTAGCGGGAGGGCCTCCTACGAGCAGTACTTC.